The 22 T cell receptor beta chains below come from one sample, sequenced in a study of PD-L1 blockade in urothelial cancer. Sample time point: peripheral blood 6 weeks after treatment start. The assay was immunoSEQ multiplex PCR, and TCRdb's table has in-frame clones only and misses some. The sample holds 35,000 to 40,000 clones, around 88% seen once. Sequenced material: PBMCs, taken around atezolizumab (anti-PD-L1) treatment. These receptors were collected from a man aged 60-69 years with urothelial cancer.

The chain recombines TRBV19 with TRBJ2-5; tentative D call: TRBD1 (6 bases). V lost 1 base and J 3 bases, leaving 12 bases between the germline ends. CDR1 is LNHDA, CDR2 SQIVND, per germline (reference sequence). The CDR3 spans 15 residues. The CDR3 is CASSIGRGLEETQYF. CDR3 DNA: TGTGCCAGTAGTATAGGCAGGGGCCTAGAAGAGACCCAGTACTTC.

The CDR3 DNA sequence: TGTGCCAGCAGTCGAGGGGGCGCGGGAGAGACCCAGTACTTC. This encodes CASSRGGAGETQYF. The J gene is TRBJ2-5, the V gene TRBV6-5; 7 bases fit TRBD1. The V and J ends lost 5 bases and 4 bases, in that order; junction bases with no gene match: 7. There are 14 residues in the CDR3. The germline V gene has CDR1 MNHEY and CDR2 SVGAGI.

The rearrangement links TRBV6-1 to TRBJ1-2; D unresolved. Germline V gene lookup returns CDR1 MNHNS and CDR2 SASEGT. The CDR3 spans 13 residues. Trimming pared 0 bases from V and 6 bases from J, leaving 8 bases between. CDR3 DNA: TGTGCCAGCAGTGAAGCAAGAGTTGATGGCTACACCTTC. This gives the protein CASSEARVDGYTF.

The CDR3 here is CASRGQGTDTQYF. As DNA, the CDR3 is TGTGCCAGCAGGGGACAGGGCACAGATACGCAGTATTTT. The J gene is TRBJ2-3, the V gene TRBV6-6, with 8 bases lining up with TRBD1. Unmatched junction bases numbered 0, after V lost 6 bases and J lost 1 base. The CDR3 loop spans 13 amino acids. In germline, CDR1 is MNHNY, CDR2 SVGAGI (reference sequence).

This chain uses TRBV6-5 with TRBJ1-1, with 8 bases that match TRBD1. Trimming cost V 6 bases and J 6 bases; bases outside gene matches: 6. From germline, CDR1 is MNHEY and CDR2 SVGAGI. The CDR3 is 13 amino acids. In nucleotides, the CDR3 is TGTGCCAGCAGAAGACAGGGGTTGTCTGAAGCTTTCTTT. Translated: CASRRQGLSEAFF.

The chain uses TRBV2 and TRBJ1-2, with unresolved D. The CDR3 totals 13 residues. Germline V gives CDR1 SNHLY, CDR2 FYNNEI. Trimming took off 6 bases at V and 8 bases at J, with 16 bases between the two ends. In DNA form, the CDR3 reads TGTGCCAGCAGCGGGGATTTGAGGGAAGGCTACACCTTC. Amino acids: CASSGDLREGYTF.

The chain couples TRBV7-3 to TRBJ2-3, with unresolved D. CDR3 length equals 18 residues. V lost 4 bases to trimming and J lost 0 bases, with 20 bases between them. Germline values: CDR1 SGHTA, CDR2 FQGTGA. The CDR3 spells CASSSHRVSENSTDTQYF. CDR3 DNA sequence: TGTGCCAGCAGCTCCCACAGAGTAAGTGAAAACAGCACAGATACGCAGTATTTT.

The chain employs TRBV6-1 and TRBJ1-2; TRBD1 aligns across 9 bases. CDR1 MNHNS and CDR2 SASEGT come from the germline V gene. J was trimmed by 0 bases and V by 3 bases; bases with no gene match: 8. The CDR3 is 17 residues long. CDR3: CASSETPGQGPNYGYTF. As DNA, the CDR3 is TGTGCCAGCAGTGAGACCCCGGGACAGGGACCTAACTATGGCTACACCTTC.

The V gene is TRBV5-1, the J gene TRBJ1-6; maybe TRBD1 (6 bases). V lost 0 bases, J lost 5 bases, and 21 bases lay in between. This CDR3 has 19 residues. Germline lookup yields CDR1 SGHRS and CDR2 YFSETQ. This CDR3 is CASSLAVARGALNNSPLHF. CDR3 DNA sequence: TGCGCCAGCAGCTTGGCCGTGGCCAGGGGAGCCCTCAATAATTCACCCCTCCACTTT. Together with reference TRBV5-1 and TRBJ1-6, the CDR3 gives the full variable domain: KAGVTQTPRYLIKTRGQQVTLSCSPISGHRSVSWYQQTPGQGLQFLFEYFSETQRNKGNFPGRFSGRQFSNSRSEMNVSTLELGDSALYLCASSLAVARGALNNSPLHFGNGTRLTVT.

The rearrangement joins TRBV27 to TRBJ1-3; D perhaps matches TRBD1 (5 bases). Deletions cut 6 bases from V and 4 bases from J, with 13 bases between. The CDR3 is 14 amino acids. Germline V lookup: CDR1 MNHEY, CDR2 SMNVEV (reference sequence). The DNA for the CDR3 is TGTGCCAGCAGGGGCAGGGATGGAGGAAACACCATATATTTT. Protein sequence: CASRGRDGGNTIYF.

The chain combines TRBV30 with TRBJ1-2; D not certain. This CDR3 contains 13 residues. Germline V gene data show CDR1 as GTSNPN and CDR2 as SVGIG (reference sequence). V dropped 5 bases and J dropped 4 bases, with 14 bases sitting between them. The DNA for the CDR3 is TGTGCCTGGGTACAACAGACCCTCTATGGCTACACCTTC. This sequence encodes CAWVQQTLYGYTF.

The chain couples TRBV2 to TRBJ1-4; TRBD1 agrees at 7 bases. The CDR3 covers 14 residues. Germline V gene sequence: CDR1 SNHLY, CDR2 FYNNEI. The V segment lost 6 bases and the J segment 7 bases; nucleotides outside the gene matches: 8. The CDR3: CASREQGMGEKLFF. The CDR3 bases are TGTGCCAGCAGAGAACAGGGGATGGGTGAAAAACTGTTTTTT.

The chain joins TRBV5-5 to TRBJ1-6; D is perhaps TRBD1 (5 bases). Per the germline V gene, CDR1 is SGHKS and CDR2 is YYEKEE (reference sequence). This CDR3 comprises 14 residues. V lost 2 bases and J 7 bases, leaving 10 bases between the germline ends. The CDR3 nucleotides read TGTGCCAGCAGCTTAGGGGTGTGGAATTCACCCCTCCACTTT. Amino acids: CASSLGVWNSPLHF.

This chain uses TRBV5-1 with TRBJ2-5; 10 bases are shared with TRBD2. The germline V gene encodes CDR1 SGHRS and CDR2 YFSETQ. The junction had 9 bases not matched to a gene; V was cut back by 5 bases and J by 2 bases. The CDR3 has 16 residues. The CDR3: CASRPTSGTKQETQYF. The CDR3 bases are TGCGCCAGCAGGCCAACTAGCGGGACGAAACAAGAGACCCAGTACTTC.

This chain uses TRBV18 with TRBJ2-3; D uncertain. The germline V gene has CDR1 KGHSH and CDR2 LQKENI. V lost 2 bases and J 6 bases, leaving 12 bases between the germline ends. There are 14 residues in the CDR3. CDR3 region: CASSPRAPPDTQYF. CDR3 DNA: TGTGCCAGCTCACCAAGAGCTCCCCCGGATACGCAGTATTTT. The whole variable domain, remainder taken from reference TRBV18 and TRBJ2-3, is NAGVMQNPRHLVRRRGQEARLRCSPMKGHSHVYWYRQLPEEGLKFMVYLQKENIIDESGMPKERFSAEFPKEGPSILRIQQVVRGDSAAYFCASSPRAPPDTQYFGPGTRLTVL.

The chain uses TRBV12-5 and TRBJ2-2; TRBD2 aligns across 8 bases. Germline V gene lookup returns CDR1 LGHNT and CDR2 FRNRAP. The trim removed 1 base at V and 7 bases at J, leaving 5 bases unmatched. CDR3 length: 15 residues. In DNA form, the CDR3 reads TGTGCTAGTGGTTTGGAAGCGGGAGCAAACGGGGAGCTGTTTTTT. This codes for CASGLEAGANGELFF. Full variable domain (remainder filled in from reference TRBV12-5 and TRBJ2-2): DARVTQTPRHKVTEMGQEVTMRCQPILGHNTVFWYRQTMMQGLELLAYFRNRAPLDDSGMPKDRFSAEMPDATLATLKIQPSEPRDSAVYFCASGLEAGANGELFFGEGSRLTVL.

The rearrangement uses TRBV18 and TRBJ1-5, with D possibly TRBD1 on 6 matching bases. V gave up 3 bases and J gave up 5 bases, with 8 bases separating them. The CDR3 sequence is 13 residues long. Germline-derived CDR1 and CDR2 are KGHSH and LQKENI. CDR3 sequence (DNA): TGTGCCAGCTCACCCTCAGGGGATCAGCCCCAGCATTTT. It codes for CASSPSGDQPQHF. The full variable domain, completed using reference TRBV18 and TRBJ1-5, is NAGVMQNPRHLVRRRGQEARLRCSPMKGHSHVYWYRQLPEEGLKFMVYLQKENIIDESGMPKERFSAEFPKEGPSILRIQQVVRGDSAAYFCASSPSGDQPQHFGDGTRLSIL.

This sequence joins TRBV2 and TRBJ2-4; 11 nucleotides line up with TRBD1. Looked up from germline, CDR1 is SNHLY and CDR2 is FYNNEI. Trimming cost V 6 bases and J 15 bases; bases outside gene matches: 16. The CDR3 is 15 amino acids. The CDR3 here is CASRPPRDRGSSAYF. In DNA, the CDR3 is TGTGCCAGCAGGCCCCCCCGGGACAGGGGGTCGTCGGCGTACTTC. Drawing the rest from reference TRBV2 and TRBJ2-4, the complete variable domain is EPEVTQTPSHQVTQMGQEVILRCVPISNHLYFYWYRQILGQKVEFLVSFYNNEISEKSEIFDDQFSVERPDGSNFTLKIRSTKLEDSAMYFCASRPPRDRGSSAYFGAGTRLSVL.

V and J are TRBV28 and TRBJ1-5, with a possible D match to TRBD1 (6 bases). This CDR3 has 14 residues. Trimming left V 10 bases short and J 2 bases short, with 15 bases between. Looked up from germline, CDR1 is MDHEN and CDR2 is SYDVKM. The CDR3 DNA is TGTGCCACCACGCGGGGGGGCGGCAATCAGCCCCAGCATTTT. Translated, it gives CATTRGGGNQPQHF.

The chain combines TRBV10-3 with TRBJ2-5; D remains ambiguous. The germline CDR1 and CDR2 sequences are ENHRY and SYGVKD. This CDR3 comprises 15 residues. V lost 4 bases and J lost 1, with 13 bases in between. CDR3 sequence (DNA): TGTGCCATCAGTGGTCTCGTGGGCAGCCAAGAGACCCAGTACTTC. Translated, it gives CAISGLVGSQETQYF.

This chain uses TRBV6-1 with TRBJ1-1, with TRBD1 matching over 7 bases. Germline V gene lookup returns CDR1 MNHNS and CDR2 SASEGT. Trimming took 9 bases from V and 4 from J; bases not matched to a gene: 14. CDR3 length equals 15 residues. CDR3 sequence reads: CASSMGQRRSTEAFF. CDR3 in DNA: TGTGCCAGTTCTATGGGACAGCGGAGGAGCACTGAAGCTTTCTTT.

The J gene is TRBJ2-1, the V gene TRBV7-2, with 8 bases matching TRBD1. Germline V gene sequence: CDR1 SGHTA, CDR2 FQGNSA. The V segment lost 5 bases and the J segment 6 bases; nucleotides outside the gene matches: 9. The CDR3 runs 15 residues. The CDR3 coding sequence is TGTGCCAGCAGCACGGGACAGGTATCCCCCAATGAGCAGTTCTTC. It is translated as CASSTGQVSPNEQFF.